The rows below give T cell receptor beta chains drawn from one sample of a study of breast tumors, draining lymph nodes, adjacent tissues. TCRdb recomputed calls from the multiplex PCR reads with MiXCR, one row per CDR3 protein. The data show under 350,000 distinct CDR3 sequences, with around 30% seen just once and more than 1% held by the top ten. The sequencing sample was made of axillary lymph node tissue. The receptor source for this set is a female donor with breast cancer. Some clones in this sample may be carry-over from other donors' samples. The CDR3 runs from the conserved cysteine through the conserved F or W. Fields, in order: CDR3 protein, clone size, V gene. Where a row states a size, it is once, few, many or the class of an expanded clone; other rows omit it.

CDR3aa: CASSFGGGSEETQYF
abundance: many
v_gene: TRBV12-3/TRBV12-4

CDR3aa: CACSFPPGQGFYEQYF
abundance: .
v_gene: TRBV7-9

CDR3aa: CATGRISQETQYF
abundance: many
v_gene: TRBV5-6

CDR3aa: CASSFPAGGTDTQYF
abundance: many
v_gene: TRBV5-6

CDR3aa: CASSHAGGVPGVIYEQYF
abundance: .
v_gene: TRBV6-5

CDR3aa: CASSEDAVAKNIQYF
abundance: many
v_gene: TRBV2

CDR3aa: CSAQLLYSSYNEQFF
abundance: few
v_gene: TRBV20-1

CDR3aa: CSAREWTSGTDTQYF
abundance: once
v_gene: TRBV20-1

CDR3aa: CASSFEGGPNSPLHF
abundance: many
v_gene: TRBV11-2

CDR3aa: CAWNSGPPTNEKLFF
abundance: few
v_gene: TRBV30

CDR3aa: CASSLKDSFYEQYF
abundance: few
v_gene: TRBV27

CDR3aa: CASNSRGDPSNEQFF
abundance: .
v_gene: TRBV19

CDR3aa: CASSQDRVGGEQYF
abundance: many
v_gene: TRBV4-1

CDR3aa: CASSSGTSNEQFF
abundance: .
v_gene: TRBV7-3

CDR3aa: CASGLAGGGEQFF
abundance: many
v_gene: TRBV9

CDR3aa: CASSEWTGSHRGELFF
abundance: .
v_gene: TRBV25-1

CDR3aa: CAWARTSLNEQFF
abundance: few
v_gene: TRBV30

CDR3aa: CASRERVTGVWEKLFF
abundance: .
v_gene: TRBV2

CDR3aa: CASSVGPSSYEQYF
abundance: many
v_gene: TRBV9

CDR3aa: CASSYAGTSGDEQYF
abundance: .
v_gene: TRBV6-6

CDR3aa: CAITSGRAVGELFF
abundance: many
v_gene: TRBV7-9

CDR3aa: CASTGAPTNYGYTF
abundance: .
v_gene: TRBV9

CDR3aa: CAPPGTDSPLHF
abundance: .
v_gene: TRBV5-7

CDR3aa: CASSWTRLAPYEQYF
abundance: many
v_gene: TRBV5-6

CDR3aa: CASSDNPGAREKLFF
abundance: many
v_gene: TRBV6-1

CDR3aa: CASSPHSGRGSGELFF
abundance: many
v_gene: TRBV7-3

CDR3aa: CASSYSRGASYGYTF
abundance: .
v_gene: TRBV6-5

CDR3aa: CASSLAGQGQNTGELFF
abundance: .
v_gene: TRBV5-1

CDR3aa: CASNRRDSGSGGELFF
abundance: many
v_gene: TRBV5-1

CDR3aa: CASSLFGTASYEQYF
abundance: many
v_gene: TRBV7-6

CDR3aa: CASSQGGVSGANVLTF
abundance: many
v_gene: TRBV4-2

CDR3aa: CASKGSGLAGLPGELFF
abundance: many
v_gene: TRBV2

CDR3aa: CASSPSLAGLGYEQYF
abundance: .
v_gene: TRBV3-1

CDR3aa: CASSYTDEAFF
abundance: few
v_gene: TRBV5-6

CDR3aa: CASSQRLNYGYTF
abundance: .
v_gene: TRBV12-3/TRBV12-4

CDR3aa: CAQPGQYNEKLFF
abundance: .
v_gene: TRBV25-1

CDR3aa: CSVTHGTFGTDTQYF
abundance: .
v_gene: TRBV29-1

CDR3aa: CASSHSEETQYF
abundance: many
v_gene: TRBV3-1

CDR3aa: CASSDGTSIKETQYF
abundance: many
v_gene: TRBV2

CDR3aa: CSASAPNTEAFF
abundance: few
v_gene: TRBV20-1

CDR3aa: CASSLHDSHSGANVLTF
abundance: many
v_gene: TRBV5-1

CDR3aa: CASSVSGSADTQSF
abundance: .
v_gene: TRBV9

CDR3aa: CASSYTGSSLSGANVLTF
abundance: many
v_gene: TRBV5-1

CDR3aa: CATSRSNWGANVLTF
abundance: .
v_gene: TRBV15

CDR3aa: CASSYATRFTGELFF
abundance: many
v_gene: TRBV6-5

CDR3aa: CASSQEGRGGPLSDGEQFF
abundance: .
v_gene: TRBV4-1